The present TCR beta chain was sequenced within a study of cytomegalovirus exposure and HLA in healthy donors. Study in general: Around 78 million unique TCR sequences came from HLA-typed donors in an early release.

The PCR made use of 60 Vbeta and 13 Jbeta primers. The table came from immunoSEQ multiplex PCR; TCRdb's copy has only in-frame clones and leaves some out. The table shows about 140,000 clones, with roughly 75% occurring only once. Study observations and caveats: Later analysis demonstrated an association between a missense DCLRE1C variant and TCR beta V- and J-gene trimming. TCR association rates varied by HLA locus in a later analysis, with DRB1 highest and HLA-C lowest.

With respect to this clone: Its antigen is still unknown.

Every donor was a healthy person donating bone marrow. The CDR3 spans 14 residues. The germline V gene has CDR1 LNHDA and CDR2 SQIVND (reference sequence). Trimming pared 5 bases from V and 7 bases from J, leaving 17 bases between. The chain links TRBV19 to TRBJ1-1; tentatively, D is TRBD1 (5 bases). Sequencing used PBMCs. The TCR originated in a middle-aged man in good health and CMV-seronegative. CDR3 region: CASSAETGLDEAFF. The CDR3 DNA reads as TGTGCCAGTAGTGCCGAGACGGGACTAGATGAAGCTTTCTTT.